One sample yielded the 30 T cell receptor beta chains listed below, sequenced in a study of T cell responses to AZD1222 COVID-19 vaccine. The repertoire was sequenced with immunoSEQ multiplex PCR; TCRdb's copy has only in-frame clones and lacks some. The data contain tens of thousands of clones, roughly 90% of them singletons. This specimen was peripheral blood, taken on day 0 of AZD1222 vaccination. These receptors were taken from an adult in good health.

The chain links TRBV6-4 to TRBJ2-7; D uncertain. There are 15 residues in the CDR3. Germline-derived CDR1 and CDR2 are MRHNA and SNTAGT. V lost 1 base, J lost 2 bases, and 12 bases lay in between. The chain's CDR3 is CASSDWEIVPYEQYF. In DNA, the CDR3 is TGTGCCAGCAGTGACTGGGAAATTGTTCCCTACGAGCAGTACTTC.

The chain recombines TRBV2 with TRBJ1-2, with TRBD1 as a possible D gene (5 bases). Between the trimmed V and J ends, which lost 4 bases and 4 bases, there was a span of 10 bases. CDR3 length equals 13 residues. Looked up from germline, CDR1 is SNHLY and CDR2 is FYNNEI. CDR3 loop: CASSGDSSYGYTF. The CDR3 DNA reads TGTGCCAGCAGTGGGGACTCTAGCTATGGCTACACCTTC.

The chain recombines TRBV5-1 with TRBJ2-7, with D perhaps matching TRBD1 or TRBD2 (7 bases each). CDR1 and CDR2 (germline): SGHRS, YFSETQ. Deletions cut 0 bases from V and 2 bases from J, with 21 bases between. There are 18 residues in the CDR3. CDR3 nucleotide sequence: TGCGCCAGCAGCTTGGATAATTCGACAGGGAGGGTAACCTACGAGCAGTACTTC. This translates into CASSLDNSTGRVTYEQYF.

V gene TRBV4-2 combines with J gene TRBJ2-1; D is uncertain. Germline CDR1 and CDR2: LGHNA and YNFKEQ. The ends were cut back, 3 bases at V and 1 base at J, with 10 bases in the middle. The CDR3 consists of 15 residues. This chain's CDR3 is CASSHPDGSYNEQFF. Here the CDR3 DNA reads TGTGCCAGCAGCCATCCGGACGGTTCCTACAATGAGCAGTTCTTC.

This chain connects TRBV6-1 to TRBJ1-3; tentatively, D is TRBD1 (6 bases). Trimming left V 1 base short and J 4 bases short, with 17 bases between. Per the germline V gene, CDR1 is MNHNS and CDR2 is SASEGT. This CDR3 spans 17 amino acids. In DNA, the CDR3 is TGTGCCAGCAGTGAAGATTTTAAAGGGGGTCTCGGAAACACCATATATTTT. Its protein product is CASSEDFKGGLGNTIYF.

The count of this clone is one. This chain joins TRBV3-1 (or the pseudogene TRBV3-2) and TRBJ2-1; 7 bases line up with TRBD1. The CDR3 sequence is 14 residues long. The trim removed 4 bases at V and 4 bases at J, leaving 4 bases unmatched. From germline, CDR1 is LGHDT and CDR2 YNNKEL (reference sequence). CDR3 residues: CASSPSGQYNEQFF. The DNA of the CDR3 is TGTGCCAGCAGCCCGTCGGGACAGTACAATGAGCAGTTCTTC.

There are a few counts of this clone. CDR3 bases: TGCGCCAGCAGCCAAGATGAGACGTATGGCTACACCTTC. Protein: CASSQDETYGYTF. V and J are TRBV4-1 and TRBJ1-2; D is undetermined. The ends were cut back, 0 bases at V and 5 bases at J, with 7 bases in the middle. There are 13 residues in the CDR3. Germline loops: CDR1 MGHRA, CDR2 YSYEKL.

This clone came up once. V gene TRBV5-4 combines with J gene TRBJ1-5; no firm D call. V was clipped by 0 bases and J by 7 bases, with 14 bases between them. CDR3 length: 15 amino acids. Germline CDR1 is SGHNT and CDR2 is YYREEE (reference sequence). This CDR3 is CASSLVVVSGQPQHF. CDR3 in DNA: TGTGCCAGCAGCTTGGTGGTGGTATCGGGACAGCCCCAGCATTTT. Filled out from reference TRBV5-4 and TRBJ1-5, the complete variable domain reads ETGVTQSPTHLIKTRGQQVTLRCSSQSGHNTVSWYQQALGQGPQFIFQYYREEENGRGNFPPRFSGLQFPNYSSELNVNALELDDSALYLCASSLVVVSGQPQHFGDGTRLSIL.

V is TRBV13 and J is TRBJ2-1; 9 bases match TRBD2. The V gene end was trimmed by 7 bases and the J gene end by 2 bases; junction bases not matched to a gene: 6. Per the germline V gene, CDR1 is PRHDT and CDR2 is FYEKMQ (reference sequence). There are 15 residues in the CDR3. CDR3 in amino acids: CASTFSGGPYNEQFF. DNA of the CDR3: TGTGCCAGCACTTTCAGCGGGGGGCCCTACAATGAGCAGTTCTTC.

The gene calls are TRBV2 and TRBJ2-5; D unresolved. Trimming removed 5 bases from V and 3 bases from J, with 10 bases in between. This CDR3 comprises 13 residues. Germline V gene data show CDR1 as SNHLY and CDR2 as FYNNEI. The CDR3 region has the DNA TGTGCCAGCAGTCCCACAGAGAAAGAGACCCAGTACTTC. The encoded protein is CASSPTEKETQYF.

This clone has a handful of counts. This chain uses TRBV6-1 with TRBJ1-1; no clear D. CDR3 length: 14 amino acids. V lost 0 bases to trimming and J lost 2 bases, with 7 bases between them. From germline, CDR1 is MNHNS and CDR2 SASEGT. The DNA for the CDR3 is TGTGCCAGCAGTGAAGCCGGGGAAAACACTGAAGCTTTCTTT. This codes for CASSEAGENTEAFF.

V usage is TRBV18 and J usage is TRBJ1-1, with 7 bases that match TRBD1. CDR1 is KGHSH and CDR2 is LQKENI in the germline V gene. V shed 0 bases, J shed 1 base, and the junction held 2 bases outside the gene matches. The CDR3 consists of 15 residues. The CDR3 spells CASSPPGQTNTEAFF. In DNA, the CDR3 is TGTGCCAGCTCACCACCGGGACAGACGAACACTGAAGCTTTCTTT.

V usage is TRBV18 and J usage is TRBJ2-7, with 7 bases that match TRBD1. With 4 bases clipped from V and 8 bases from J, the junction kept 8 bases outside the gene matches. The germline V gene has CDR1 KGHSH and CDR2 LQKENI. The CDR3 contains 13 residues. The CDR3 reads CASSQPGQNKQYF. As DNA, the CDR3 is TGTGCCAGCTCACAGCCGGGACAGAACAAGCAGTACTTC.

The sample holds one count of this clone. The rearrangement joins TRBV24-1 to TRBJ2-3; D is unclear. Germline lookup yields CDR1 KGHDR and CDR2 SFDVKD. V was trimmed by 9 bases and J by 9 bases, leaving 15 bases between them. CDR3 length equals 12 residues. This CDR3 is CATGTDLGTQYF. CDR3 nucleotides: TGTGCCACCGGAACGGACCTGGGGACGCAGTATTTT.

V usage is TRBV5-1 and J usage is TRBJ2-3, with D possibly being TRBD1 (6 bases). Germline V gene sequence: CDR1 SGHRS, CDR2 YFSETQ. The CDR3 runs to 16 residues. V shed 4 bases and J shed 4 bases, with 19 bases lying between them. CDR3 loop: CASSRIQGSGADTQYF. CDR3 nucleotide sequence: TGCGCCAGCAGCCGAATACAGGGCTCAGGGGCAGATACGCAGTATTTT.

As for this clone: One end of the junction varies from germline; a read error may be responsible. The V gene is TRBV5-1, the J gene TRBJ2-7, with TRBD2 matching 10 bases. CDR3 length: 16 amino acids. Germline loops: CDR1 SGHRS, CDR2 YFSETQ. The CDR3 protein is CASSSQPSGSSNEQYF. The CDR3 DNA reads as TGCGCCAGCAGCAGCCAACCTAGCGGGAGCTCCAACGAGCAGTACTTC.

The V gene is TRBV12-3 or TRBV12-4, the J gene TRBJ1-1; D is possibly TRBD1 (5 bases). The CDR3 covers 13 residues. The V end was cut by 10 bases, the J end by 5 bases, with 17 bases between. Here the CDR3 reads CATIERGETEAFF. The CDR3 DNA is TGTGCCACCATCGAAAGGGGTGAAACTGAAGCTTTCTTT.

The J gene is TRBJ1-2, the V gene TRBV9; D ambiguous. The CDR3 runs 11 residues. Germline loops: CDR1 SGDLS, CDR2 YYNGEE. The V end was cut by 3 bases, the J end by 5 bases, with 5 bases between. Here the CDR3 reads CASSAVYGYTF. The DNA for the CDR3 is TGTGCCAGCAGCGCTGTTTATGGCTACACCTTC.

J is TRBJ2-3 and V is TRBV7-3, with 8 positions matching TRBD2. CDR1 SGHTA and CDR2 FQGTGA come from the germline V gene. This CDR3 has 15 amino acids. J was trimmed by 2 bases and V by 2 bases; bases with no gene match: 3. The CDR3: CASSLYSGTTDTQYF. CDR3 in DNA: TGTGCCAGCAGCTTATATAGCGGGACCACAGATACGCAGTATTTT.

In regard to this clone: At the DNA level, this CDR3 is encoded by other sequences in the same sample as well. This CDR3 is CASSDQATNEKLFF. Here the CDR3 DNA reads TGTGCCAGCAGTGACCAAGCAACTAATGAAAAACTGTTTTTT. This chain uses TRBV2 with TRBJ1-4; no clear D gene. This CDR3 is built from 14 residues. Trimming removed 3 bases from V and 0 bases from J, with 5 bases in between. The germline V gene has CDR1 SNHLY and CDR2 FYNNEI.

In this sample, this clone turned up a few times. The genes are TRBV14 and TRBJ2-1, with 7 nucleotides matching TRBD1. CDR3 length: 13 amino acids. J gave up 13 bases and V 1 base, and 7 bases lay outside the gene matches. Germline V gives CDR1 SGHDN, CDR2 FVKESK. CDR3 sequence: CASSQVDRELQFF. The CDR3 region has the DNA TGTGCCAGCAGCCAAGTTGACAGGGAGTTACAGTTCTTC. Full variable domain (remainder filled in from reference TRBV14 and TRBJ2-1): EAGVTQFPSHSVIEKGQTVTLRCDPISGHDNLYWYRRVMGKEIKFLLHFVKESKQDESGMPNNRFLAERTGGTYSTLKVQPAELEDSGVYFCASSQVDRELQFFGPGTRLTVL.

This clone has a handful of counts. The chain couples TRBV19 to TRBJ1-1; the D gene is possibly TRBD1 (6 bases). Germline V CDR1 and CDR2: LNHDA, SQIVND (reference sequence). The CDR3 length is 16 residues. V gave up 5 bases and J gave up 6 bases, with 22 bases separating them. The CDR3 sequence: CASSRPHRQVSPEAFF. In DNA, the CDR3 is TGTGCCAGTAGTCGACCCCACCGACAGGTTTCCCCTGAAGCTTTCTTT.

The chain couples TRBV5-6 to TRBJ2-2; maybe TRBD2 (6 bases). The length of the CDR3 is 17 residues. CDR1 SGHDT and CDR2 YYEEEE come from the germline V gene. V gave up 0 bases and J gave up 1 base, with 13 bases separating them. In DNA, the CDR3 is TGTGCCAGCAGCTTGGAGGCATGGAGGGTGAACACCGGGGAGCTGTTTTTT. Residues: CASSLEAWRVNTGELFF.

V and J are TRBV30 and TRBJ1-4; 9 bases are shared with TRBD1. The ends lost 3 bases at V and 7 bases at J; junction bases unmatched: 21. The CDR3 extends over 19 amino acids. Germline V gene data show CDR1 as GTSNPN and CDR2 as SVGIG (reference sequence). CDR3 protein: CAWRPTSRQGVTQGEKLFF. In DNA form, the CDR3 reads TGTGCCTGGAGACCAACATCACGACAGGGGGTTACCCAAGGTGAAAAACTGTTTTTT.

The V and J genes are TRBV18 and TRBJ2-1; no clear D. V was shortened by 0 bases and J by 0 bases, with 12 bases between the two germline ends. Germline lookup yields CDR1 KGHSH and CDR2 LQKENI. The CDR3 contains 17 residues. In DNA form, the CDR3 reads TGTGCCAGCTCACCACCGTGGGGATACAGCTCCTACAATGAGCAGTTCTTC. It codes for CASSPPWGYSSYNEQFF.

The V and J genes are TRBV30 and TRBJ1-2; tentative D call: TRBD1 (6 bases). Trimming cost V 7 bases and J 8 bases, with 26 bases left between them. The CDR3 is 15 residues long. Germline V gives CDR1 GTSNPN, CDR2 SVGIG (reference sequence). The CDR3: CASPPRGAGVGGYTF. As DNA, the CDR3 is TGTGCCTCGCCCCCGCGGGGGGCTGGAGTGGGGGGCTACACCTTC.

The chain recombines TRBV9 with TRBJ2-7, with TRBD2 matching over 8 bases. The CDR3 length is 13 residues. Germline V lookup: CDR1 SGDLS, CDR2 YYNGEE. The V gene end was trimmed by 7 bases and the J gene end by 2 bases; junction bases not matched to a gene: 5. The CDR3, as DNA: TGTGCCAGCTCCGCGGGGGGTGCCTACGAGCAGTACTTC. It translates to CASSAGGAYEQYF.

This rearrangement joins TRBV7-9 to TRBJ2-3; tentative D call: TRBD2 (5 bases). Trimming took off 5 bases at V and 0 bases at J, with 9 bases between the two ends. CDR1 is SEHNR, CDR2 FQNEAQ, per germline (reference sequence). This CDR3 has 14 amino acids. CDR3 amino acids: CASSLPGSTDTQYF. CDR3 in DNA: TGTGCCAGCAGCCTCCCGGGGAGCACAGATACGCAGTATTTT.

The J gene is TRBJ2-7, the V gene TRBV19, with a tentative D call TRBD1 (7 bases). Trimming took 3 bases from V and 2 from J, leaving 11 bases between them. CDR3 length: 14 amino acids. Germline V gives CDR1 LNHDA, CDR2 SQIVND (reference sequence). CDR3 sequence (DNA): TGTGCCAGTAGTATCGGCGGGACAGCCTACGAGCAGTACTTC. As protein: CASSIGGTAYEQYF. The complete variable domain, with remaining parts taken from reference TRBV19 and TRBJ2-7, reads DGGITQSPKYLFRKEGQNVTLSCEQNLNHDAMYWYRQDPGQGLRLIYYSQIVNDFQKGDIAEGYSVSREKKESFPLTVTSAQKNPTAFYLCASSIGGTAYEQYFGPGTRLTVT.

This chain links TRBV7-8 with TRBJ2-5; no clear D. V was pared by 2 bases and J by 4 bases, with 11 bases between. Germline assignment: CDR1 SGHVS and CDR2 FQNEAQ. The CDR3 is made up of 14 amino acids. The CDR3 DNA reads TGTGCCAGCAGCTTAATTTTCTTGGGAGAGACCCAGTACTTC. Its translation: CASSLIFLGETQYF.